The clone carrying this T cell receptor (beta chain) was seen a single time. Its specificity is unknown. These data originate in a study of T cell responses to AZD1222 COVID-19 vaccine. Points from the study as a whole: Mostly white British, mostly female donors; authors suggested clonal diversity may be underestimated. Researchers took repertoire samples only after the peak T cell response had come.

V lost 0 bases and J 6 bases, leaving 8 bases between the germline ends. The CDR3 sequence is 13 residues long. Measured with immunoSEQ multiplex PCR; TCRdb has only the in-frame clones, and not every one. The table lists around 120,000 clones, about 87% of them singletons. This TCR came from an adult in good health. Here the sequenced sample was peripheral blood, taken on day 0 of AZD1222 vaccination. This chain uses TRBV23-1 with TRBJ1-2; D call uncertain. TRBV23-1 is noted as an ORF with a role that remains uncertain. The CDR3 sequence is CASSQSTVNGYTF. The CDR3 coding sequence is TGCGCCAGCAGTCAATCGACGGTTAATGGCTACACCTTC.